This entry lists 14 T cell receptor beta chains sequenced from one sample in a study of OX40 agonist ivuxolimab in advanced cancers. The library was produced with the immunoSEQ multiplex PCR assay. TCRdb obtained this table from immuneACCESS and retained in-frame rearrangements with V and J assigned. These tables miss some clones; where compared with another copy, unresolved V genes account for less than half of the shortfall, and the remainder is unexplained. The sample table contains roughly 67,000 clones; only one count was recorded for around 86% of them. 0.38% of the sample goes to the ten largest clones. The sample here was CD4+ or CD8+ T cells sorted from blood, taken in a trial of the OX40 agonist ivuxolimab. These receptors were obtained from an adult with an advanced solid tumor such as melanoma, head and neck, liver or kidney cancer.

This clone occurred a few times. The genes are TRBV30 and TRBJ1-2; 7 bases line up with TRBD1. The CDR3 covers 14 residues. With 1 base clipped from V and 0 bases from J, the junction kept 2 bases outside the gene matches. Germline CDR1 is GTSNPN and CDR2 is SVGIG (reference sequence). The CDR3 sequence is CAWSAGTANYGYTF. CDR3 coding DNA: TGTGCCTGGAGTGCCGGGACAGCTAACTATGGCTACACCTTC. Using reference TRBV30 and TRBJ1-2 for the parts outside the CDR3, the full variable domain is SQTIHQWPATLVQPVGSPLSLECTVEGTSNPNLYWYRQAAGRGLQLLFYSVGIGQISSEVPQNLSASRPQDRQFILSSKKLLLSDSGFYLCAWSAGTANYGYTFGSGTRLTVV.

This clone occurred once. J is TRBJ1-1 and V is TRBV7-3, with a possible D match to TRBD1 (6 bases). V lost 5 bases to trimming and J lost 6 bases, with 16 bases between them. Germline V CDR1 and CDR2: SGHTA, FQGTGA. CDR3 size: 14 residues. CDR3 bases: TGTGCCAGCAGCGCCCAACAGGGATTAGCTGAAGCTTTCTTT. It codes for CASSAQQGLAEAFF.

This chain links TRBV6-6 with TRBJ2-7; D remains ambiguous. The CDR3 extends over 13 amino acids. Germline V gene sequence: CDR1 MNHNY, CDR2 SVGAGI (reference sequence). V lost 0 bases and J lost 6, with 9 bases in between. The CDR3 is CASSYSGLGEQYF. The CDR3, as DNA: TGTGCCAGCAGTTACTCCGGTTTGGGCGAGCAGTACTTC.

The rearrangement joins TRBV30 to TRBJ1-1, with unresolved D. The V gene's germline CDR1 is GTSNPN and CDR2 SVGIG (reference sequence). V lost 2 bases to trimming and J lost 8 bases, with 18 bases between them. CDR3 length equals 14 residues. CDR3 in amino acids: CAWSPNGRPLEAFF. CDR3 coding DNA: TGTGCCTGGAGTCCAAACGGACGGCCGCTCGAAGCTTTCTTT.

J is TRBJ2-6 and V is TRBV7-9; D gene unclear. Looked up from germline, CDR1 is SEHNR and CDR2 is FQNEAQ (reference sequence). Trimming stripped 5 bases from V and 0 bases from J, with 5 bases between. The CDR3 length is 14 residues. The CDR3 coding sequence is TGTGCCAGCAGCCGGAACTCTGGGGCCAACGTCCTGACTTTC. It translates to CASSRNSGANVLTF.

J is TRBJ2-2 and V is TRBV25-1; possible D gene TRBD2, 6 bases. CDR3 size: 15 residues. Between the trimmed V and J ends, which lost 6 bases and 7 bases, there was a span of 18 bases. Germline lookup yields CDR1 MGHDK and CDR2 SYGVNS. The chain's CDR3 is CASSDSGGWIGELFF. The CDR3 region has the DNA TGTGCCAGCAGCGACAGTGGGGGGTGGATCGGGGAGCTGTTTTTT. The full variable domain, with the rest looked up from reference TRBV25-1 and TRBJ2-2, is EADIYQTPRYLVIGTGKKITLECSQTMGHDKMYWYQQDPGMELHLIHYSYGVNSTEKGDLSSESTVSRIRTEHFPLTLESARPSHTSQYLCASSDSGGWIGELFFGEGSRLTVL.

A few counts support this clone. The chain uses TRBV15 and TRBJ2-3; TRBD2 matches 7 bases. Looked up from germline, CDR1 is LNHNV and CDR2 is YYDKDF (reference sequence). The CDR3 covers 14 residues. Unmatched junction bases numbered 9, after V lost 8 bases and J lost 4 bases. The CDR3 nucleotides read TGTGCCACCCAACTAGCGTACCGCCCAGATACGCAGTATTTT. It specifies CATQLAYRPDTQYF. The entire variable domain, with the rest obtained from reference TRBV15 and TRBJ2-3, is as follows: DAMVIQNPRYQVTQFGKPVTLSCSQTLNHNVMYWYQQKSSQAPKLLFHYYDKDFNNEADTPDNFQSRRPNTSFCFLDIRSPGLGDTAMYLCATQLAYRPDTQYFGPGTRLTVL.

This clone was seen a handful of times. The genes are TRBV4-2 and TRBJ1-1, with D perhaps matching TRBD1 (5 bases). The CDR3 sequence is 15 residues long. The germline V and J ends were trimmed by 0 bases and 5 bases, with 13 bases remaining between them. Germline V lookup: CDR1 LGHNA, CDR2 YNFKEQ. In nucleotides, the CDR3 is TGTGCCAGCAGCCAAGAAGGAGGGGCTTGGACTGAAGCTTTCTTT. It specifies CASSQEGGAWTEAFF.

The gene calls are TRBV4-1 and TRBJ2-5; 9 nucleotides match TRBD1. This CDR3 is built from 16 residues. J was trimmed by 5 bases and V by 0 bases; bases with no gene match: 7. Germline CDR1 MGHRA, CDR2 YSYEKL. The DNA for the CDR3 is TGCGCCAGCAGCCAAGACTTACAGGGGGCCCGGGAGACCCAGTACTTC. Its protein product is CASSQDLQGARETQYF.

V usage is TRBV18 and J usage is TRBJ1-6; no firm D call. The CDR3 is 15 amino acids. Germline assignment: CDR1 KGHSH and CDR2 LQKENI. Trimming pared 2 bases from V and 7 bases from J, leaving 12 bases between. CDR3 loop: CASSPVSERNSPLHF. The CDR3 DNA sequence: TGTGCCAGCTCACCAGTCTCCGAGAGAAATTCACCCCTCCACTTT.

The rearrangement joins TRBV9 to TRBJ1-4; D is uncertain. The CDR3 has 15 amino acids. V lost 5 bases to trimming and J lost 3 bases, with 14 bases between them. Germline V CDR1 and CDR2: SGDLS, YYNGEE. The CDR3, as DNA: TGTGCCAGCAGAGGAGGTTCGGGTGCTAATGAAAAACTGTTTTTT. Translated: CASRGGSGANEKLFF.

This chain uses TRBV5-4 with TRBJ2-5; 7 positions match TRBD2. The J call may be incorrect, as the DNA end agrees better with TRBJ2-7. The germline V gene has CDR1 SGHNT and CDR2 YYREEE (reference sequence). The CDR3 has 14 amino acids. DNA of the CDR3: TGTGCCAGCAGCTCCCAGACTAGCAACTACGAGCAGTACTTC. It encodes CASSSQTSNYEQYF.

The CDR3 nucleotides read TGTGCCAGCAGCGTCGCACAGGGGAACTATGGCTACACCTTC. Protein sequence: CASSVAQGNYGYTF. The chain recombines TRBV9 with TRBJ1-2, with 7 positions matching TRBD1. This CDR3 contains 14 residues. CDR1 and CDR2 (germline): SGDLS, YYNGEE. V shed 2 bases and J 2 bases; nucleotides not matched to a gene: 3.

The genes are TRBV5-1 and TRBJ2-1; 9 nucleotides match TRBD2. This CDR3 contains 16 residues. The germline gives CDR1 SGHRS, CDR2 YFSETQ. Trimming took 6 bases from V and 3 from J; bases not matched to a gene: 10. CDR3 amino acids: CASNEGTSRLYNEQFF. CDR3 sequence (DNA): TGCGCCAGCAATGAAGGGACTAGCCGACTCTACAATGAGCAGTTCTTC.